This TCR beta chain stems from a study of blood T cells in healthy people across ages (dated by TCRdb to the mid-2010s). The study in broad terms: In model experiments, roughly one uniquely barcoded TCR beta cDNA molecule per two T cells was captured by template switching. Using deep sequencing normalized with unique cDNA molecular identifiers, the study measured how TCR beta repertoire diversity changes with age. The donors were divided into four age groups: young (average around 15 years), middle-aged (approximately 39), aged (about 60) and long-lived (roughly 82). To avoid experimental bias, donors of different ages were randomly spread across the sequencing lanes. Using the same blood draw, the study looked at two additional independent replicas of 1 million unique cDNA reads for two donors, one aged 18 to 30 and the other aged 80 or older. Study-wide conclusions, independent of this receptor: Because profiling used bulk unsorted PBMCs, naive and antigen-experienced compartments could not be compared conclusively. Compared with the aged group, the long-lived group had more naive CD4+ T cells, fewer expanded clones and increased TCR diversity, suggesting age selection. Observed TCR beta diversity per million T cells fell roughly linearly with age, and a significant reduction was already apparent by age about 36. Estimates of total diversity based on one million sequenced T cells were considered lower bounds and underestimates. The CMV infection status of donors was not known, potentially confounding age-related changes in expanded clonotypes. Observed TCR beta diversity correlated strongly with the percentage of naive T cells measured by flow cytometry.

The library was produced with 5' RACE. TCRdb records Illumina HiSeq 2500 as the sequencer. The second PCR ran for about 6 to 11 cycles and used a J-beta primer mix along with a sample-barcoded 5' primer. A template-switch 5' adaptor carrying 12 random nucleotides introduced a unique molecular identifier onto each TCR beta cDNA molecule. Each sample yielded at least 2.5 million CDR3-containing paired-end reads. All of the RNA was converted into first-strand cDNA using the Mint cDNA synthesis kit, with a TRBC-specific oligonucleotide serving as the primer. Following uracil-DNA glycosylase treatment, a first 18-cycle PCR with universal primers M1SS and BC2_uni_R was performed on all cDNA. On the study's bioinformatics: For normalization, 1 million high-quality reads, each with a distinct molecular identifier, were randomly selected from each sample. Reads sharing molecular identifiers were discarded rather than binned into consensus sequences. MiTCR, set to a Q25 quality threshold and the strictest error-elimination algorithm, was used for CDR3 identification, clonotype clustering and error correction. A nonparametric unseen species model with Euler transformation was used to estimate a lower bound on total TCR beta diversity. TCRdb reanalyzed the raw reads on its own, using fastp at Q25 for trimming and MiXCR for clone calling, and kept in-frame beta chains. Each CDR3 protein gets just one entry, which takes the most common genes and DNA from the rows behind it. The V and J calls reflect TCRdb's pipeline rather than the authors' work. A total of 1.5 million to 2 million distinct CDR3 sequences appear in this sample, roughly a third of them only once. Clones ranked in the top ten supply around 10% of the sample.

Systemically healthy Caucasian individuals from Russia, some 40 in total and aged about 6 to 95 years, were included as donors. Around 10 milliliters of peripheral blood were collected from each donor into EDTA-treated Vacutainer tubes. Ficoll-Paque density-gradient centrifugation was used to isolate PBMCs, with at least 6.5 million per sample. Total RNA, at least 5 micrograms per sample, was extracted from PBMCs with Trizol reagent. Naive CD45RAhigh/CD27high T cell percentages were measured by flow cytometry on a PBMC aliquot from every donor. Comment on this clonotype: Its target antigen remains unknown. No base-level quality is on record; no much larger clone is a single base apart.

Sample: blood. This clonotype originated in a young woman in good health.

In nucleotides, the sequence is TGTGCCTCTTCGGGACAGGGGTCTACAACTAATGAAAAACTGTTTTTT. Translation gives CASSGQGSTTNEKLFF. In this chain, TRBV10-3 is recombined with TRBJ1-4; 10 nucleotides in the junction match TRBD1. The germline V gene yields ENHRY for CDR1 and SYGVKD for CDR2. From cysteine to phenylalanine, the CDR3 is 16 amino acids long. Only the CDR3 portion is preserved as DNA: 48 bases, with reading frame beginning at the first base. V has 11 bases trimmed and J has 0 bases trimmed; junction bases matching no gene number 9.